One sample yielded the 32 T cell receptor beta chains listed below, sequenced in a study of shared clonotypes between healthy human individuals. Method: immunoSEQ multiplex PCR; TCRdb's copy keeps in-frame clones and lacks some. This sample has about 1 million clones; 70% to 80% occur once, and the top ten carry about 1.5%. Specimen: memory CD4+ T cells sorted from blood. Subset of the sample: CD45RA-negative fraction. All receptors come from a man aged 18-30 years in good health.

CDR3 nucleotides: TGCAGCGTTGATGGGGGGGTTCAAGATACGCAGTATTTT. Translating it yields CSVDGGVQDTQYF. This sequence joins TRBV29-1 and TRBJ2-3; 7 bases match TRBD2. The CDR3 is made up of 13 amino acids. Germline CDR1 is SQVTM and CDR2 is ANQGSEA. Trimming at V came to 3 bases and at J to 5 bases, leaving 5 bases not matched to a gene.

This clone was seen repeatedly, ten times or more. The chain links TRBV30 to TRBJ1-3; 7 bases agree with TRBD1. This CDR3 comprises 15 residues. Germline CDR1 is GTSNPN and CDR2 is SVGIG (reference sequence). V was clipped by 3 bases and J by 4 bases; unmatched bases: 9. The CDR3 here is CAWRVSGTAGNTIYF. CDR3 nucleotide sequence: TGTGCCTGGAGAGTTTCGGGGACAGCCGGAAACACCATATATTTT.

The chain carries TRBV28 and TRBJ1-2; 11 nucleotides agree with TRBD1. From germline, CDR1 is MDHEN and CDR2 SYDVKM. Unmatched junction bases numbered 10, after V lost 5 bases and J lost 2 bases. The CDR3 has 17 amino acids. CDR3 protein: CASSEDRGRLLNYGYTF. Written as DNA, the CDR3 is TGTGCCAGCAGTGAGGACAGGGGGCGGCTATTGAACTATGGCTACACCTTC.

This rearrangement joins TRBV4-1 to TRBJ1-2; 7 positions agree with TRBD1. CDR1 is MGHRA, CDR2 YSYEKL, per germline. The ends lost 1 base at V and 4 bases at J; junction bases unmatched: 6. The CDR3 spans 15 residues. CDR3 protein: CASSQGQGGIYGYTF. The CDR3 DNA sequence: TGCGCCAGCAGCCAAGGACAGGGAGGGATCTATGGCTACACCTTC.

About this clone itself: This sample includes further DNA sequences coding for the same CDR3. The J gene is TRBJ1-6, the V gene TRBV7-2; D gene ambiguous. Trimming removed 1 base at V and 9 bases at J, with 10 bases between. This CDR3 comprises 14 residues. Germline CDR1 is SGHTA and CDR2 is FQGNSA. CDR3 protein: CASSLGTEGSPLHF. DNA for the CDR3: TGTGCCAGCAGCTTAGGGACTGAAGGTTCACCCCTCCACTTT.

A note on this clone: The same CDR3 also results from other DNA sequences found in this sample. CDR3 coding DNA: TGTGCCAGCAGCTCCCAGGGTTCCACCGGGGAGCTGTTTTTT. Translation: CASSSQGSTGELFF. V is TRBV5-4 and J is TRBJ2-2, with a weak D call TRBD1 (5 bases). V dropped 3 bases and J dropped 4 bases, with 10 bases sitting between them. Germline loops: CDR1 SGHNT, CDR2 YYREEE (reference sequence). The CDR3 is made up of 14 amino acids.

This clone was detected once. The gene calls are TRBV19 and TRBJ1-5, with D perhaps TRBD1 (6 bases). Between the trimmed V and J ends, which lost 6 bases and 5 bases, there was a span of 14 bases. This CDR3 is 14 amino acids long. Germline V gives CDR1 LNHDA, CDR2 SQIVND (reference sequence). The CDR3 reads CASRDRSWDQPQHF. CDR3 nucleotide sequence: TGTGCCAGTAGAGACAGGAGCTGGGATCAGCCCCAGCATTTT.

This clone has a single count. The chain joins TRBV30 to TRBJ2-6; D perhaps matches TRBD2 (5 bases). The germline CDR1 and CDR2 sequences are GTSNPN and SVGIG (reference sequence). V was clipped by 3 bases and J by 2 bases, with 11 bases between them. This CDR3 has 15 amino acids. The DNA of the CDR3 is TGTGCCTGGAGCCATGGAGGAGCTGGGGCCAACGTCCTGACTTTC. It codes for CAWSHGGAGANVLTF.

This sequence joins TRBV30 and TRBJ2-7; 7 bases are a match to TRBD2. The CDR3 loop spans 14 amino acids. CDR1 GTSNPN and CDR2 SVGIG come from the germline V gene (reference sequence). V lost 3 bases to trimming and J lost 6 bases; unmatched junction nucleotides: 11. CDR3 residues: CAWSRGSGRIEQYF. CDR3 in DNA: TGTGCCTGGAGCCGGGGTAGCGGGCGGATCGAGCAGTACTTC. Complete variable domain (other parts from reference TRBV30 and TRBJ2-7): SQTIHQWPATLVQPVGSPLSLECTVEGTSNPNLYWYRQAAGRGLQLLFYSVGIGQISSEVPQNLSASRPQDRQFILSSKKLLLSDSGFYLCAWSRGSGRIEQYFGPGTRLTVT.

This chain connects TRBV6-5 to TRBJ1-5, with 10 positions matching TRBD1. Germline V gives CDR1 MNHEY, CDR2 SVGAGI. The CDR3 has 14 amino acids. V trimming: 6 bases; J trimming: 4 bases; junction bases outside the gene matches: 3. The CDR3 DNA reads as TGTGCCAGCAGGGGACAGGGGAAAAATCAGCCCCAGCATTTT. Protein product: CASRGQGKNQPQHF.

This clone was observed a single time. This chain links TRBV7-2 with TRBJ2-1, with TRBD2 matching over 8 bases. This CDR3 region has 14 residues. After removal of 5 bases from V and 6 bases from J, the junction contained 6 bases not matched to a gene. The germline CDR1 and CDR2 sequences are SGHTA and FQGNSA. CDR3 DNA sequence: TGTGCCAGCAGCGCGGGACTAGTATCCAATGAGCAGTTCTTC. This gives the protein CASSAGLVSNEQFF.

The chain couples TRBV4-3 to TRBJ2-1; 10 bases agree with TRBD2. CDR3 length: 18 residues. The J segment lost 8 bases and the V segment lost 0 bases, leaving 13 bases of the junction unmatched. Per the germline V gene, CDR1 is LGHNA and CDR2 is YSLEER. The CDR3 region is CASSQDSPGSGRADEQFF. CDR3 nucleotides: TGCGCCAGCAGCCAAGATAGCCCAGGGAGCGGGAGGGCTGATGAGCAGTTCTTC.

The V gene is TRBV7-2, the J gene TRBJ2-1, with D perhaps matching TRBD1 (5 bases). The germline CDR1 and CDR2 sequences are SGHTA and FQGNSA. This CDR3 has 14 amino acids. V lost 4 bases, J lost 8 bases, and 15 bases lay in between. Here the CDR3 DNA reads TGTGCCAGCAGCTGGGAAGGGGTGTCGGATGAGCAGTTCTTC. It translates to CASSWEGVSDEQFF.

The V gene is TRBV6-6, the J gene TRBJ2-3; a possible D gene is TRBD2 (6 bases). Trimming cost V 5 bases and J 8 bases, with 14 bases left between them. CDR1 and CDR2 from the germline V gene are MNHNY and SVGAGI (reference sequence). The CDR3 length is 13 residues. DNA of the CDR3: TGTGCCAGCAGTATAAGCGGGTATGGTACGCAGTATTTT. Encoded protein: CASSISGYGTQYF.

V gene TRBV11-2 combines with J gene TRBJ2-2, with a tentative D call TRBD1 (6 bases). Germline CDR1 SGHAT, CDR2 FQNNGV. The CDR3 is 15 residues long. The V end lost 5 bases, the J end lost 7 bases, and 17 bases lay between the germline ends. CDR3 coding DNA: TGTGCCAGCAGCCCCGACAGGTTAAGGGGCGGGGAGCTGTTTTTT. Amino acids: CASSPDRLRGGELFF.

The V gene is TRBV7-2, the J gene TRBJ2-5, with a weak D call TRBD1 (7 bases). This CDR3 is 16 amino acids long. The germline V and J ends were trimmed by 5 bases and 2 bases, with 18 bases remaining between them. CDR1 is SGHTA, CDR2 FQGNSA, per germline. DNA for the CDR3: TGTGCCAGCAGCCTTTACGGAGGGGGCACACAAGAGACCCAGTACTTC. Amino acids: CASSLYGGGTQETQYF.

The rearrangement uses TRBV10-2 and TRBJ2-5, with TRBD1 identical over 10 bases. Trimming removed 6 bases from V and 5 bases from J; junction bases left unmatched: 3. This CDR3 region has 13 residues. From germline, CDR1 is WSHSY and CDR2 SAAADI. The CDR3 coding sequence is TGCGCCAGCAGCCGGGGACAGGGGGAGACCCAGTACTTC. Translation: CASSRGQGETQYF.

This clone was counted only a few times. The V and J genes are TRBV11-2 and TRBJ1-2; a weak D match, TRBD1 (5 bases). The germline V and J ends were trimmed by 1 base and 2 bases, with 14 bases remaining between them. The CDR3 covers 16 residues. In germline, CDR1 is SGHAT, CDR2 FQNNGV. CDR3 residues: CASSLGWGPTNYGYTF. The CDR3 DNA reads TGTGCCAGCAGCTTAGGTTGGGGACCCACAAACTATGGCTACACCTTC.

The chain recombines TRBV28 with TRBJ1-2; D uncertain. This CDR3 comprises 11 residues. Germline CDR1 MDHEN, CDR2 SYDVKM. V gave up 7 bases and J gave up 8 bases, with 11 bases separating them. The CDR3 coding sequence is TGTGCCAGCAATAACGTCGCGGGCTACACCTTC. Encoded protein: CASNNVAGYTF.

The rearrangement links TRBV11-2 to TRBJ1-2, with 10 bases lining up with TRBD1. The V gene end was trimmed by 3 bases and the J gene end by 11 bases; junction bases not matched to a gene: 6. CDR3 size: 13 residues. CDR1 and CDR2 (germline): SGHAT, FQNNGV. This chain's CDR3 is CASSFGDRGGYTF. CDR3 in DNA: TGTGCCAGCAGCTTCGGGGACAGGGGTGGTTACACCTTC.

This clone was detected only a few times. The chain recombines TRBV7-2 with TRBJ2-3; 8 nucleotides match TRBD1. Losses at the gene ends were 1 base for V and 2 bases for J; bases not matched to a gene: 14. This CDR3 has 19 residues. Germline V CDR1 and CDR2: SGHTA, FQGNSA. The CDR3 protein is CASSLGGRGRTLYTDTQYF. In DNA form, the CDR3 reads TGTGCCAGCAGCTTAGGTGGCAGGGGGCGAACTTTGTACACAGATACGCAGTATTTT.

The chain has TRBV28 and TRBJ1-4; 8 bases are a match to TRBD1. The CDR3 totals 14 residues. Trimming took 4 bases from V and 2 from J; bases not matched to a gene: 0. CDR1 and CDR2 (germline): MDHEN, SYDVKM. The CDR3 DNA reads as TGTGCCAGCAGTTACAGGGGGACTAATGAAAAACTGTTTTTT. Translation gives CASSYRGTNEKLFF. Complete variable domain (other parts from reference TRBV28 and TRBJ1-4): DVKVTQSSRYLVKRTGEKVFLECVQDMDHENMFWYRQDPGLGLRLIYFSYDVKMKEKGDIPEGYSVSREKKERFSLILESASTNQTSMYLCASSYRGTNEKLFFGSGTQLSVL.

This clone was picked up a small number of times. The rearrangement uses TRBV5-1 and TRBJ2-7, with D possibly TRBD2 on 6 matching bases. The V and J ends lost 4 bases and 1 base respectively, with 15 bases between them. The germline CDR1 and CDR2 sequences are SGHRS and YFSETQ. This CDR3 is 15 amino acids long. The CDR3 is CASSTTGTESYEQYF. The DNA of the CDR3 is TGCGCCAGCAGCACCACCGGGACTGAGTCCTACGAGCAGTACTTC.

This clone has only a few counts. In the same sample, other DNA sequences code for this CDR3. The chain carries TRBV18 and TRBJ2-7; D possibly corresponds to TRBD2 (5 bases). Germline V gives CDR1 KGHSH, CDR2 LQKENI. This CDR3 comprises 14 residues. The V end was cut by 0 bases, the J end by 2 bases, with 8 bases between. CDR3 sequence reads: CASSPPGSPYEQYF. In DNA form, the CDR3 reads TGTGCCAGCTCACCACCGGGGAGCCCCTACGAGCAGTACTTC. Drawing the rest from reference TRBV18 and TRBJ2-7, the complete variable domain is NAGVMQNPRHLVRRRGQEARLRCSPMKGHSHVYWYRQLPEEGLKFMVYLQKENIIDESGMPKERFSAEFPKEGPSILRIQQVVRGDSAAYFCASSPPGSPYEQYFGPGTRLTVT.

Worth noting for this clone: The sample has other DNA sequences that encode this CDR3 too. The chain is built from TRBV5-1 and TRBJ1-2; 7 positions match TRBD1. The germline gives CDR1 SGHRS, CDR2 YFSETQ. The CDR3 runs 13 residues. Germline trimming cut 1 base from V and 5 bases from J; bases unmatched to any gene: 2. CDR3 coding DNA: TGCGCCAGCAGCTTGACAGGGGATTATGGCTACACCTTC. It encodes CASSLTGDYGYTF. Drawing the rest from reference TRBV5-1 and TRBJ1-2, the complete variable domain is KAGVTQTPRYLIKTRGQQVTLSCSPISGHRSVSWYQQTPGQGLQFLFEYFSETQRNKGNFPGRFSGRQFSNSRSEMNVSTLELGDSALYLCASSLTGDYGYTFGSGTRLTVV.

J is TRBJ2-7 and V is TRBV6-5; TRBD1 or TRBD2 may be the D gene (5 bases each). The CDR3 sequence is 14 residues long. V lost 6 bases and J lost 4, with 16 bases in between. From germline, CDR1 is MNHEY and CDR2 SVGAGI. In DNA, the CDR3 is TGTGCCAGCAGCCCCGAAGAGGGACCATACGAGCAGTACTTC. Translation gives CASSPEEGPYEQYF.

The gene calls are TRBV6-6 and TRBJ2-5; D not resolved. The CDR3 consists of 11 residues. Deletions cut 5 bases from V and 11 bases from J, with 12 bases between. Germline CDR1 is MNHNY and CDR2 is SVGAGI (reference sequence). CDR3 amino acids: CASSRPPMQYF. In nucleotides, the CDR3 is TGTGCCAGCAGTCGACCCCCCATGCAGTACTTC.

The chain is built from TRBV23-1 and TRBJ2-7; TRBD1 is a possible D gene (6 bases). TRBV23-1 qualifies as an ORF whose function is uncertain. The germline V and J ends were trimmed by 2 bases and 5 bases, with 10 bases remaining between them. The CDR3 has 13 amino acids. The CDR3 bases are TGCGCCAGCAGTCAAAACAGGGTCCACGAGCAGTACTTC. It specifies CASSQNRVHEQYF.

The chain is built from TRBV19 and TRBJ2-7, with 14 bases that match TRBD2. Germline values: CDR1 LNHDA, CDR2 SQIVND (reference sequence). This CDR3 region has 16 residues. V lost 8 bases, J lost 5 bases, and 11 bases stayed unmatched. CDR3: CASSGLAGVVVNEQYF. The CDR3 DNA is TGTGCCAGTTCGGGACTAGCGGGAGTAGTGGTCAACGAGCAGTACTTC.

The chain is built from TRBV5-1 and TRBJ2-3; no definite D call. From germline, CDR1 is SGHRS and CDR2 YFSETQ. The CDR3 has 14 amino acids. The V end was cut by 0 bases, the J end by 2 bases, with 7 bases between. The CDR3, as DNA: TGCGCCAGCAGCTTGGTACGGAACACAGATACGCAGTATTTT. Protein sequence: CASSLVRNTDTQYF.

In DNA form, the CDR3 reads TGTGCCAGCAGTTTGGACAGGGGAGACTACGAGCAGTACTTC. It yields the protein CASSLDRGDYEQYF. The J gene is TRBJ2-7, the V gene TRBV27; TRBD1 aligns across 9 bases. V dropped 3 bases and J dropped 3; count of bases not matched to a gene: 3. CDR3 length equals 14 residues. The germline V gene encodes CDR1 MNHEY and CDR2 SMNVEV (reference sequence).

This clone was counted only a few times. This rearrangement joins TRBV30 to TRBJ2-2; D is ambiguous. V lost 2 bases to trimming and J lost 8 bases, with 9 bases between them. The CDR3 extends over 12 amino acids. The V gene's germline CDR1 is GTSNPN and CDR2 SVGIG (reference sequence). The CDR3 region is CAWSRTRGELFF. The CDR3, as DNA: TGTGCCTGGAGTCGGACCCGAGGGGAGCTGTTTTTT.